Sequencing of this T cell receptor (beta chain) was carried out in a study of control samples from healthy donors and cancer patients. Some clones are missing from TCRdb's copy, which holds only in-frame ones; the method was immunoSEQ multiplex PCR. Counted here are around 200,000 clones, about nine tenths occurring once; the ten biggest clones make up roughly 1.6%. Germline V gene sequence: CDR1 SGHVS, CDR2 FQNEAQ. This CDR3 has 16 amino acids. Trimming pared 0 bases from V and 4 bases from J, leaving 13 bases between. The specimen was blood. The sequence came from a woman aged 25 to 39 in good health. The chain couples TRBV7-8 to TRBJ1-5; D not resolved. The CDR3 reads CASSLAGSLINQPQHF. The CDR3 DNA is TGTGCCAGCAGCTTAGCAGGGTCCTTGATAAATCAGCCCCAGCATTTT.